The 20 T cell receptor beta chains below were found in one sample sequenced in a study of blood T cell repertoires in COVID-19. The protocol was immunoSEQ multiplex PCR, while the TCRdb copy is restricted to in-frame clones and leaves out a portion. Of about 76,000 clones detected, roughly 84% appear once; the ten largest clones hold about 10%. Input material: peripheral blood. The receptors shown here come from a man in his 60s with COVID-19, enrolled during active disease.

By sample fraction, this clone is medium-sized. The V gene is TRBV6-1, the J gene TRBJ1-1; the match to TRBD1 covers 10 bases. Germline V gives CDR1 MNHNS, CDR2 SASEGT. This CDR3 spans 15 amino acids. V lost 3 bases to trimming and J lost 4 bases; unmatched junction nucleotides: 5. The CDR3 spells CASSDWTGGGTEAFF. The CDR3 bases are TGTGCCAGCAGTGATTGGACAGGGGGTGGCACTGAAGCTTTCTTT.

This chain links TRBV25-1 with TRBJ2-3, with D unresolved. The CDR3 has 14 residues. Trimming removed 4 bases from V and 1 base from J, with 9 bases in between. Per the germline V gene, CDR1 is MGHDK and CDR2 is SYGVNS. For the CDR3, the DNA is TGTGCCAGCAGTGCAAGTACAGGCACAGATACGCAGTATTTT. Encoded protein: CASSASTGTDTQYF.

The rearrangement joins TRBV2 to TRBJ1-5; 10 nucleotides match TRBD1. CDR1 SNHLY and CDR2 FYNNEI come from the germline V gene. Unmatched junction bases numbered 11, after V lost 6 bases and J lost 3 bases. This CDR3 has 17 residues. The chain's CDR3 is CASSLGQGESVNQPQHF. In DNA, the CDR3 is TGTGCCAGCAGCCTCGGACAGGGGGAGTCGGTCAATCAGCCCCAGCATTTT.

This clone has only a few counts. This chain connects TRBV27 to TRBJ1-5; D ambiguous. Per germline, CDR1 MNHEY and CDR2 SMNVEV (reference sequence). V lost 6 bases to trimming and J lost 5 bases, with 23 bases between them. This CDR3 is 17 amino acids long. The CDR3: CASRIRSVASADQPQHF. Here the CDR3 DNA reads TGTGCCAGCAGGATTCGTTCAGTAGCTAGTGCGGATCAGCCCCAGCATTTT.

The chain recombines TRBV5-5 with TRBJ1-5, with a possible D match to TRBD1 (6 bases). V shed 0 bases and J shed 4 bases, with 14 bases lying between them. The CDR3 is 16 amino acids. Germline V CDR1 and CDR2: SGHKS, YYEKEE (reference sequence). The CDR3 sequence is CASSLVSSGVNQPQHF. CDR3 in DNA: TGTGCCAGCAGCTTGGTTTCTTCAGGGGTGAATCAGCCCCAGCATTTT.

The V gene is TRBV5-4, the J gene TRBJ1-2; 11 bases are shared with TRBD1. Germline trimming cut 4 bases from V and 1 base from J; bases unmatched to any gene: 3. Germline CDR1 and CDR2: SGHNT and YYREEE (reference sequence). This CDR3 region has 15 residues. The DNA for the CDR3 is TGTGCCAGCAGCCAGGGACAGGGGGTTAACTATGGCTACACCTTC. Translating gives CASSQGQGVNYGYTF.

The chain uses TRBV19 and TRBJ2-5; TRBD2 agrees at 13 bases. Germline V gene lookup returns CDR1 LNHDA and CDR2 SQIVND (reference sequence). V dropped 8 bases and J dropped 3; count of bases not matched to a gene: 0. CDR3 length equals 13 residues. For the CDR3, the DNA is TGTGCCAGTGGACTAGCGGGAGAAGAGACCCAGTACTTC. It translates to CASGLAGEETQYF. The full variable domain, rest sourced from reference TRBV19 and TRBJ2-5, is DGGITQSPKYLFRKEGQNVTLSCEQNLNHDAMYWYRQDPGQGLRLIYYSQIVNDFQKGDIAEGYSVSREKKESFPLTVTSAQKNPTAFYLCASGLAGEETQYFGPGTRLLVL.

This clone has only a few counts. The rearrangement links TRBV5-6 to TRBJ1-3; 8 bases are a match to TRBD1. CDR3 length: 17 amino acids. Trimming took 1 base from V and 0 from J; bases not matched to a gene: 6. CDR1 and CDR2 (germline): SGHDT, YYEEEE. The CDR3, as DNA: TGTGCCAGCAGCTTGAGGGGGACAGGAATCTCTGGAAACACCATATATTTT. Its protein product is CASSLRGTGISGNTIYF.

The V gene is TRBV11-2, the J gene TRBJ2-5; 11 bases agree with TRBD1. This CDR3 is built from 17 residues. Germline V gene lookup returns CDR1 SGHAT and CDR2 FQNNGV. J gave up 7 bases and V 5 bases, and 15 bases lay outside the gene matches. CDR3 in DNA: TGTGCCAGCAGCCATGCTCCGGGACAGGGGGACCGAGGGACCCAGTACTTC. Its protein is CASSHAPGQGDRGTQYF.

V gene TRBV5-6 combines with J gene TRBJ1-6; D is possibly TRBD1 (6 bases). Germline V gene lookup returns CDR1 SGHDT and CDR2 YYEEEE. This CDR3 is built from 17 residues. V was cut by 1 base and J by 3 bases, with 14 bases left in between. CDR3 coding DNA: TGTGCCAGCAGCTTGAAAACTACAGGGAGCTATAATTCACCCCTCCACTTT. Protein: CASSLKTTGSYNSPLHF.

This clone showed up just once. V is TRBV5-1 and J is TRBJ1-4; 8 bases line up with TRBD1. Germline V gene lookup returns CDR1 SGHRS and CDR2 YFSETQ. Trimming at V came to 4 bases and at J to 7 bases, leaving 9 bases not matched to a gene. The CDR3 is made up of 15 amino acids. CDR3 region: CASSPKDREREKLFF. In DNA form, the CDR3 reads TGCGCCAGCAGCCCGAAGGACAGGGAGCGTGAAAAACTGTTTTTT.

The V call is TRBV5-1, the J call TRBJ2-1, with TRBD2 matching over 14 bases. Germline V gene sequence: CDR1 SGHRS, CDR2 YFSETQ. CDR3 length equals 16 residues. With 5 bases clipped from V and 8 bases from J, the junction kept 9 bases outside the gene matches. CDR3 nucleotides: TGCGCCAGCAGTTTGCCGGGACTAGCGGGAGTCCATGAGCAGTTCTTC. It encodes CASSLPGLAGVHEQFF.

V is TRBV28 and J is TRBJ1-6; the D is unclear. The V end was cut by 3 bases, the J end by 8 bases, with 14 bases between. Germline CDR1 reads MDHEN; CDR2 reads SYDVKM. The CDR3 consists of 15 residues. The CDR3 protein is CASSLVPTEDSPLHF. In nucleotides, the CDR3 is TGTGCCAGCAGTTTGGTGCCAACAGAAGATTCACCCCTCCACTTT. Full variable domain (missing parts from reference TRBV28 and TRBJ1-6): DVKVTQSSRYLVKRTGEKVFLECVQDMDHENMFWYRQDPGLGLRLIYFSYDVKMKEKGDIPEGYSVSREKKERFSLILESASTNQTSMYLCASSLVPTEDSPLHFGNGTRLTVT.

DNA of the CDR3: TGTGCCAGCAAAGGGACAGGGGGAATCGGGGAGCTGTTTTTT. Translation: CASKGTGGIGELFF. The chain carries TRBV2 and TRBJ2-2; 11 bases align to TRBD1. The CDR3 spans 14 residues. The trim removed 7 bases at V and 7 bases at J, leaving 5 bases unmatched. Germline CDR1 reads SNHLY; CDR2 reads FYNNEI. The full variable domain, rest sourced from reference TRBV2 and TRBJ2-2, is EPEVTQTPSHQVTQMGQEVILRCVPISNHLYFYWYRQILGQKVEFLVSFYNNEISEKSEIFDDQFSVERPDGSNFTLKIRSTKLEDSAMYFCASKGTGGIGELFFGEGSRLTVL.

The chain employs TRBV18 and TRBJ1-1; D not resolved. Looked up from germline, CDR1 is KGHSH and CDR2 is LQKENI. V was cut by 3 bases and J by 1 base, with 12 bases left in between. This CDR3 region has 15 residues. The CDR3 region has the DNA TGTGCCAGCTCACCTAGAGGCTCCGCGAACACTGAAGCTTTCTTT. Its protein product is CASSPRGSANTEAFF.

The chain couples TRBV13 to TRBJ1-3; 8 bases fit TRBD1. Germline values: CDR1 PRHDT, CDR2 FYEKMQ (reference sequence). CDR3 length: 17 amino acids. J was trimmed by 1 base and V by 1 base; bases with no gene match: 6. The CDR3 here is CASSLEQGGLSGNTIYF. The CDR3 DNA follows: TGTGCCAGCAGCTTAGAACAGGGGGGATTATCTGGAAACACCATATATTTT.

The chain has TRBV5-4 and TRBJ1-6; 8 nucleotides align to TRBD1. Unmatched junction bases numbered 7, after V lost 4 bases and J lost 7 bases. The germline V gene has CDR1 SGHNT and CDR2 YYREEE (reference sequence). The CDR3 totals 15 residues. The CDR3 protein is CASSVDRARNSPLHF. The CDR3, as DNA: TGTGCCAGCAGCGTGGACAGGGCGCGCAATTCACCCCTCCACTTT.

The chain couples TRBV19 to TRBJ2-2; 10 bases are a match to TRBD2. Germline CDR1 is LNHDA and CDR2 is SQIVND (reference sequence). The V gene end was trimmed by 6 bases and the J gene end by 4 bases; junction bases not matched to a gene: 23. This CDR3 spans 21 amino acids. The CDR3 DNA reads as TGTGCCAGTAGACCTGAAGCGGGTGCTAGCGGGAGTACCGGGGGCACCGGGGAGCTGTTTTTT. Its translation: CASRPEAGASGSTGGTGELFF.

Only a few counts were recorded for this clone. The J gene is TRBJ1-2, the V gene TRBV7-2; 10 bases are shared with TRBD1. The V segment lost 6 bases and the J segment 8 bases; nucleotides outside the gene matches: 6. The CDR3 runs to 13 residues. Germline V gene sequence: CDR1 SGHTA, CDR2 FQGNSA. The CDR3 DNA sequence: TGTGCCAGCAGAGAGACAGGGGGCTTGGGCTACACCTTC. Translating it yields CASRETGGLGYTF.

V gene TRBV12-3 or TRBV12-4 combines with J gene TRBJ2-1, with D hard to call. V was trimmed by 8 bases and J by 4 bases, leaving 6 bases between them. CDR3 length equals 11 residues. CDR3 sequence reads: CASGRYNEQFF. The CDR3 DNA sequence: TGTGCCAGCGGCAGATACAATGAGCAGTTCTTC.